Below, 21 T cell receptor beta chains from the same sample are listed, as sequenced in a study of cytomegalovirus exposure and HLA in healthy donors. This PCR relied on a set of 60 Vbeta primers and 13 Jbeta primers. Assay used: immunoSEQ multiplex PCR; TCRdb lists only in-frame clones, some missing. The sample holds around 200,000 clones, 70% to 85% seen once. Sequenced input: PBMCs. The receptors shown here come from a woman between 40 and 55 years old in good health and CMV-seronegative.

The chain recombines TRBV5-1 with TRBJ1-2, with D possibly TRBD1 on 6 matching bases. This CDR3 is built from 17 residues. Germline V lookup: CDR1 SGHRS, CDR2 YFSETQ. V lost 2 bases to trimming and J lost 2 bases, with 19 bases between them. This CDR3 reads CASSLPGRRDINYGYTF. The DNA for the CDR3 is TGCGCCAGCAGCTTACCCGGCCGCCGGGACATAAACTATGGCTACACCTTC.

V is TRBV10-3 and J is TRBJ1-2; maybe TRBD1 (5 bases). CDR1 is ENHRY and CDR2 is SYGVKD in the germline V gene. This CDR3 region has 12 residues. Deletions cut 8 bases from V and 5 bases from J, with 12 bases between. CDR3 coding DNA: TGTGCCATCTGGAGGGCAGGGTATGGCTACACCTTC. It is translated as CAIWRAGYGYTF.

In this sample, this clone turned up a few times. The V call is TRBV2, the J call TRBJ2-7; a possible D gene is TRBD2 (6 bases). In germline, CDR1 is SNHLY, CDR2 FYNNEI. The CDR3 sequence is 13 residues long. Deletions cut 2 bases from V and 9 bases from J, with 14 bases between. The CDR3 nucleotides read TGTGCCAGCAGTGAACCGTTGGGGGGTGGGCAGTACTTC. It is translated as CASSEPLGGGQYF.

The V gene is TRBV4-3, the J gene TRBJ2-1; 9 bases are shared with TRBD2. The germline CDR1 and CDR2 sequences are LGHNA and YSLEER. The CDR3 contains 15 residues. With 3 bases clipped from V and 4 bases from J, the junction kept 4 bases outside the gene matches. The CDR3 DNA reads TGCGCCAGCAGCCACGGCCTAGCGGGATACAATGAGCAGTTCTTC. Protein sequence: CASSHGLAGYNEQFF.

The chain combines TRBV7-9 with TRBJ2-2; unclear D gene. Trimming stripped 2 bases from V and 4 bases from J, with 2 bases between. Germline-derived CDR1 and CDR2 are SEHNR and FQNEAQ (reference sequence). The CDR3 runs to 12 residues. CDR3 bases: TGTGCCAGCAGCTTACGCACCGGGGAGCTGTTTTTT. The encoded protein is CASSLRTGELFF. Drawing the rest from reference TRBV7-9 and TRBJ2-2, the complete variable domain is DTGVSQNPRHKITKRGQNVTFRCDPISEHNRLYWYRQTLGQGPEFLTYFQNEAQLEKSRLLSDRFSAERPKGSFSTLEIQRTEQGDSAMYLCASSLRTGELFFGEGSRLTVL.

This clone has more than one count but fewer than ten. The chain uses TRBV7-9 and TRBJ2-1, with a tentative D call TRBD2 (6 bases). The CDR3 runs to 13 residues. The germline V and J ends were trimmed by 4 bases and 7 bases, with 11 bases remaining between them. Germline assignment: CDR1 SEHNR and CDR2 FQNEAQ (reference sequence). This chain's CDR3 is CASSWGLRNEQFF. CDR3 DNA sequence: TGTGCCAGCAGCTGGGGACTTCGGAATGAGCAGTTCTTC.

V and J are TRBV7-9 and TRBJ2-3, with D perhaps matching TRBD2 (6 bases). Between the trimmed V and J ends, which lost 5 bases and 6 bases, there was a span of 21 bases. The V gene's germline CDR1 is SEHNR and CDR2 FQNEAQ (reference sequence). This CDR3 is built from 16 residues. The CDR3 reads CASSPEGGVGRDTQYF. CDR3 DNA: TGTGCCAGCAGCCCCGAGGGCGGGGTTGGTAGGGATACGCAGTATTTT.

The V and J genes are TRBV7-9 and TRBJ2-4; D perhaps matches TRBD1 (5 bases). CDR3 size: 16 residues. V gave up 6 bases and J gave up 0 bases, with 15 bases separating them. Germline CDR1 and CDR2: SEHNR and FQNEAQ (reference sequence). CDR3 loop: CASSSNQGLAKNIQYF. The CDR3 DNA follows: TGTGCCAGCAGTTCGAATCAGGGCCTAGCCAAAAACATTCAGTACTTC.

The chain joins TRBV7-3 to TRBJ2-1, with D perhaps matching TRBD2 (5 bases). The CDR3 covers 15 residues. Trimming took off 6 bases at V and 4 bases at J, with 16 bases between the two ends. Looked up from germline, CDR1 is SGHTA and CDR2 is FQGTGA. CDR3 sequence: CASRTPGIPYNEQFF. For the CDR3, the DNA is TGTGCCAGCAGGACTCCCGGGATTCCTTACAATGAGCAGTTCTTC.

The chain links TRBV5-1 to TRBJ2-3, with D possibly TRBD2 on 6 matching bases. With 5 bases removed from V and 5 bases from J, the gap between germline ends came to 12 bases. Germline V lookup: CDR1 SGHRS, CDR2 YFSETQ. There are 13 residues in the CDR3. The CDR3 is CASRGEAGDTQYF. For the CDR3, the DNA is TGCGCCAGCAGAGGGGAGGCCGGAGATACGCAGTATTTT. The complete variable domain, with remaining parts taken from reference TRBV5-1 and TRBJ2-3, reads KAGVTQTPRYLIKTRGQQVTLSCSPISGHRSVSWYQQTPGQGLQFLFEYFSETQRNKGNFPGRFSGRQFSNSRSEMNVSTLELGDSALYLCASRGEAGDTQYFGPGTRLTVL.

This clone came up once. The chain combines TRBV28 with TRBJ1-6; TRBD1 matches at 10 bases. This CDR3 has 16 residues. V gave up 5 bases and J gave up 10 bases; unmatched junction bases: 11. Germline CDR1 is MDHEN and CDR2 is SYDVKM. The CDR3 nucleotides are TGTGCCAGCAGTCCAAGGACAGGGGGAGGAGGGTCACCCCTCCACTTT. This translates into CASSPRTGGGGSPLHF.

This clone came up a few times. The V gene is TRBV20-1, the J gene TRBJ1-1; the D is unclear. CDR1 and CDR2 (germline): DFQATT, SNEGSKA (reference sequence). The CDR3 has 11 amino acids. Trimming pared 6 bases from V and 5 bases from J, leaving 10 bases between. CDR3 region: CSAQPRTEAFF. The CDR3 DNA reads TGCAGTGCCCAACCCAGGACTGAAGCTTTCTTT.

The chain carries TRBV11-1 and TRBJ2-1; the D gene is possibly TRBD1 (6 bases). The CDR3 length is 17 residues. Germline V CDR1 and CDR2: SGHAT, FQDESV (reference sequence). With 5 bases removed from V and 10 bases from J, the gap between germline ends came to 27 bases. The CDR3, as DNA: TGTGCCAGCAGCCCCTGGGGACGGGACATGGCGTCACGGGAGCAGTTCTTC. Its translation is CASSPWGRDMASREQFF. The whole variable domain, filled in from reference TRBV11-1 and TRBJ2-1, reads EAEVAQSPRYKITEKSQAVAFWCDPISGHATLYWYRQILGQGPELLVQFQDESVVDDSQLPKDRFSAERLKGVDSTLKIQPAELGDSAMYLCASSPWGRDMASREQFFGPGTRLTVL.

The chain has TRBV7-2 and TRBJ1-2; weak D call: TRBD1 (6 bases). The CDR3 totals 13 residues. Germline-derived CDR1 and CDR2 are SGHTA and FQGNSA. V dropped 4 bases and J dropped 8 bases, with 14 bases sitting between them. CDR3 nucleotide sequence: TGTGCCAGCAGCTCACAGGGTTCGGGCGGCTACACCTTC. It encodes CASSSQGSGGYTF.

The V gene is TRBV4-2, the J gene TRBJ1-2; D is unresolved. This CDR3 has 12 residues. Looked up from germline, CDR1 is LGHNA and CDR2 is YNFKEQ. V was pared by 4 bases and J by 8 bases, with 11 bases between. CDR3 protein: CASSRPRYGYTF. CDR3 bases: TGTGCCAGCAGCCGCCCCCGGTACGGCTACACCTTC.

The rearrangement links TRBV6-5 to TRBJ2-1, with D unresolved. Per germline, CDR1 MNHEY and CDR2 SVGAGI. This CDR3 has 13 residues. Between the trimmed V and J ends, which lost 7 bases and 0 bases, there was a span of 7 bases. In DNA, the CDR3 is TGTGCCAGCAAGCAAAGCTCCTACAATGAGCAGTTCTTC. Its protein is CASKQSSYNEQFF.

This chain uses TRBV19 with TRBJ1-6; 7 positions agree with TRBD1. Trimming cost V 6 bases and J 1 base; bases outside gene matches: 3. The CDR3 runs 15 residues. The germline CDR1 and CDR2 sequences are LNHDA and SQIVND (reference sequence). The DNA for the CDR3 is TGTGCCAGTAGGGCAGGGGGGTCCTATAATTCACCCCTCCACTTT. Amino acid sequence: CASRAGGSYNSPLHF.

The count of this clone is one. V is TRBV7-9 and J is TRBJ1-4; 7 positions agree with TRBD1. Per germline, CDR1 SEHNR and CDR2 FQNEAQ (reference sequence). This CDR3 has 15 amino acids. V gave up 11 bases and J gave up 0 bases; unmatched junction bases: 9. As DNA, the CDR3 is TGTGCCTTCCCGACAGGGCCTGCAACTAATGAAAAACTGTTTTTT. Amino acids: CAFPTGPATNEKLFF.

This clone was counted once. A junction end diverges from the germline sequence, so it may reflect a read error. In DNA form, the CDR3 reads TGTGCCAGCAGTATTGGCTCAGGGGGAGGACTGAACACTGGAGCTTTCTTT. This gives the protein CASSIGSGGGLNTGAFF. The chain links TRBV5-4 to TRBJ1-1, with 7 positions matching TRBD1. Germline V gene sequence: CDR1 SGHNT, CDR2 YYREEE (reference sequence). This CDR3 has 17 amino acids.

This clone was recorded a few times. This chain links TRBV19 with TRBJ1-1; possible D gene TRBD1, 5 bases. This CDR3 has 13 residues. The V end was cut by 3 bases, the J end by 4 bases, with 9 bases between. CDR1 is LNHDA and CDR2 is SQIVND in the germline V gene (reference sequence). The CDR3 DNA reads as TGTGCCAGTAGTATTACGGGGGGCACTGAAGCTTTCTTT. This encodes CASSITGGTEAFF. The variable domain in full, with the rest retrieved from reference TRBV19 and TRBJ1-1, is DGGITQSPKYLFRKEGQNVTLSCEQNLNHDAMYWYRQDPGQGLRLIYYSQIVNDFQKGDIAEGYSVSREKKESFPLTVTSAQKNPTAFYLCASSITGGTEAFFGQGTRLTVV.

The rearrangement joins TRBV9 to TRBJ2-5, with D perhaps TRBD2 (6 bases). V lost 4 bases and J lost 5, with 18 bases in between. CDR3 size: 15 residues. The germline V gene encodes CDR1 SGDLS and CDR2 YYNGEE. CDR3 coding DNA: TGTGCCAGCAGCCCCACGGGACTGGCTTTTGAGACCCAGTACTTC. Amino acids: CASSPTGLAFETQYF.